This TCR beta chain was captured by sequencing in a study of cytomegalovirus exposure and HLA in healthy donors. Remarks on this clone: Its specificity is not known.

Use of 60 Vbeta and 13 Jbeta primers characterized the PCR. Profiled with immunoSEQ multiplex PCR; TCRdb holds only in-frame clones, not every one. The sample holds some 50,000 clones, about 71% seen once. The V and J ends lost 3 bases and 3 bases respectively, with 15 bases between them. The germline V gene encodes CDR1 SQVTM and CDR2 ANQGSEA. This CDR3 is 15 amino acids long. General observations from the study: The investigators catalogued 150 or so TCR beta chains as cytomegalovirus-associated. Several V segments, TRBV6-2 and TRBV6-3 among them, could not be told apart and were dropped.

The chain has TRBV29-1 and TRBJ1-5; D is unclear. The origin of this receptor is a woman in her forties or fifties in good health and CMV-seropositive. The specimen was PBMCs. The CDR3 nucleotides are TGCAGCGTTGAGAGGCAGACCATGCCCAATCAGCCCCAGCATTTT. It is translated as CSVERQTMPNQPQHF.